Shown below are 29 T cell receptor beta chains from a single sample sequenced in a study of shared clonotypes between healthy human individuals. The protocol was immunoSEQ multiplex PCR, while the TCRdb copy is restricted to in-frame clones and leaves out a portion. The sample holds roughly 450,000 clones; 70% to 80% are singletons and the top ten take under 15%. Source material: PBMCs. The source is a woman aged 40 to 49 in good health. Some clones in this sample may be carry-over from other donors' samples.

The chain links TRBV25-1 to TRBJ1-2; unclear D gene. The CDR3 length is 12 residues. Trimming cost V 3 bases and J 7 bases, with 9 bases left between them. From germline, CDR1 is MGHDK and CDR2 SYGVNS. The CDR3 DNA sequence: TGTGCCAGCAGTGATTATAGGGCTGGCTACACCTTC. This encodes CASSDYRAGYTF.

This clone was seen once. The V and J genes are TRBV7-3 and TRBJ2-3, with 8 bases matching TRBD2. The CDR3 sequence is 16 residues long. V shed 3 bases, J shed 3 bases, and the junction held 8 bases outside the gene matches. Germline V CDR1 and CDR2: SGHTA, FQGTGA. The CDR3 reads CASSLGAGERTDTQYF. The CDR3 DNA reads TGTGCCAGCAGCTTGGGAGCGGGAGAACGGACAGATACGCAGTATTTT.

The DNA of the CDR3 is TGCGCCAGCAGCCAAGATCTAGGTCTAGCGGGAGCGTACGAGCAGTACTTC. Residues: CASSQDLGLAGAYEQYF. The rearrangement uses TRBV4-3 and TRBJ2-7; the match to TRBD2 covers 10 bases. The V and J ends lost 0 bases and 4 bases, in that order; junction bases with no gene match: 9. The CDR3 contains 17 residues. Germline V gives CDR1 LGHNA, CDR2 YSLEER.

This chain uses TRBV15 with TRBJ2-1; unclear D gene. Trimming stripped 0 bases from V and 5 bases from J, with 17 bases between. Germline loops: CDR1 LNHNV, CDR2 YYDKDF (reference sequence). The CDR3 loop spans 17 amino acids. CDR3 residues: CATSRDPRPSSHNEQFF. DNA for the CDR3: TGTGCCACCAGCAGAGATCCGCGACCTAGTTCCCACAATGAGCAGTTCTTC.

The rearrangement uses TRBV7-2 and TRBJ2-7; D not resolved. V lost 0 bases, J lost 2 bases, and 8 bases lay in between. The CDR3 has 14 amino acids. CDR1 is SGHTA and CDR2 is FQGNSA in the germline V gene. The CDR3 loop reads CASSLAHKAYEQYF. The CDR3 DNA sequence: TGTGCCAGCAGCTTAGCGCACAAGGCCTACGAGCAGTACTTC.

Written as DNA, the CDR3 is TGTGTCGCCCGGTCTGGAAACACCATATATTTT. Translation: CVARSGNTIYF. This sequence joins TRBV30 and TRBJ1-3; D is unresolved. Germline CDR1 GTSNPN, CDR2 SVGIG (reference sequence). This CDR3 spans 11 amino acids.

The chain combines TRBV7-9 with TRBJ2-2; 7 nucleotides match TRBD2. CDR3 size: 14 residues. CDR1 is SEHNR and CDR2 is FQNEAQ in the germline V gene (reference sequence). V lost 3 bases, J lost 4 bases, and 2 bases stayed unmatched. The CDR3 nucleotides are TGTGCCAGCAGCTTTGGCGGGAGCACCGGGGAGCTGTTTTTT. The encoded protein is CASSFGGSTGELFF. Supplemented by reference TRBV7-9 and TRBJ2-2, the full variable domain reads DTGVSQNPRHKITKRGQNVTFRCDPISEHNRLYWYRQTLGQGPEFLTYFQNEAQLEKSRLLSDRFSAERPKGSFSTLEIQRTEQGDSAMYLCASSFGGSTGELFFGEGSRLTVL.

V and J are TRBV19 and TRBJ2-7; D is unclear. The CDR3 covers 11 residues. The ends were cut back, 5 bases at V and 7 bases at J, with 9 bases in the middle. Germline values: CDR1 LNHDA, CDR2 SQIVND (reference sequence). In DNA, the CDR3 is TGTGCCAGTAGTTCTCACGGGGAGCAGTACTTC. Protein product: CASSSHGEQYF.

The chain carries TRBV6-1 and TRBJ2-7; TRBD2 might be the D (6 bases). The length of the CDR3 is 14 residues. The germline gives CDR1 MNHNS, CDR2 SASEGT. With 6 bases removed from V and 3 bases from J, the gap between germline ends came to 15 bases. CDR3 protein: CASRRIRESYEQYF. The CDR3 nucleotides are TGTGCCAGCAGACGGATCCGGGAGAGCTACGAGCAGTACTTC.

The rearrangement joins TRBV18 to TRBJ2-3; TRBD2 might be the D (6 bases). CDR1 is KGHSH, CDR2 LQKENI, per germline. The CDR3 runs to 14 residues. Trimming stripped 3 bases from V and 4 bases from J, with 11 bases between. The CDR3 here is CASSPTSLSDTQYF. DNA of the CDR3: TGTGCCAGCTCACCGACTAGTTTATCAGATACGCAGTATTTT.

This clone was seen a single time. It may be a read error: a sequence one base away is much more abundant. The same CDR3 arises from other DNA sequences in this sample as well. The gene calls are TRBV5-6 and TRBJ1-2; D is undetermined. V was cut by 0 bases and J by 4 bases, with 4 bases left in between. Germline V gene data show CDR1 as SGHDT and CDR2 as YYEEEE. The CDR3 consists of 12 residues. The CDR3 loop is CASSLAGYGYTF. In nucleotides, the CDR3 is TGTGCCAGCAGCTTGGCGGGCTATGGCTACACCTTC.

The V call is TRBV7-9, the J call TRBJ2-6; D could derive from TRBD1 or TRBD2 (5 bases each). The germline gives CDR1 SEHNR, CDR2 FQNEAQ (reference sequence). Trimming pared 11 bases from V and 1 base from J, leaving 21 bases between. The CDR3 length is 17 residues. CDR3 sequence reads: CARGVRTPDSGANVLTF. Written as DNA, the CDR3 is TGTGCCCGAGGGGTCAGGACTCCAGATTCTGGGGCCAACGTCCTGACTTTC.

A remark on this clone: The junction shows a germline mismatch at one end, possibly a read error. The chain joins TRBV4-1 to TRBJ2-7; D gene unclear. Germline V CDR1 and CDR2: MGHRA, YSYEKL. The CDR3 is 16 amino acids. In DNA, the CDR3 is TGCGCCGGCAGCCAAGATCCGACCGGGTTTAGGTACGAGCAGTACTTC. Its protein product is CAGSQDPTGFRYEQYF.

The chain has TRBV28 and TRBJ1-5; D may be TRBD1 (6 bases). The CDR3 spans 13 residues. CDR1 is MDHEN, CDR2 SYDVKM, per germline. V was pared by 7 bases and J by 5 bases, with 12 bases between. CDR3 sequence: CASTIDRYQPQHF. The CDR3 nucleotides are TGTGCCAGCACTATTGACAGGTATCAGCCCCAGCATTTT.

V gene TRBV6-1 combines with J gene TRBJ2-4; no clear D. Between the trimmed V and J ends, which lost 2 bases and 10 bases, there was a span of 9 bases. The CDR3 length is 12 residues. Looked up from germline, CDR1 is MNHNS and CDR2 is SASEGT. CDR3 sequence (DNA): TGTGCCAGCAGTGAAAACACCGCTATTCAGTACTTC. Encoded protein: CASSENTAIQYF.

The rearrangement uses TRBV28 and TRBJ1-3; 9 nucleotides line up with TRBD1. Germline assignment: CDR1 MDHEN and CDR2 SYDVKM. After removal of 5 bases from V and 3 bases from J, the junction contained 8 bases not matched to a gene. The CDR3 extends over 16 amino acids. This CDR3 is CASSAAGQGFGNTIYF. CDR3 in DNA: TGTGCCAGCAGTGCCGCCGGACAGGGGTTTGGAAACACCATATATTTT.

The rearrangement joins TRBV5-1 to TRBJ1-4; TRBD1 matches at 7 bases. With 4 bases clipped from V and 0 bases from J, the junction kept 6 bases outside the gene matches. CDR3 length: 16 residues. CDR1 and CDR2 (germline): SGHRS, YFSETQ. The CDR3 DNA reads as TGCGCCAGCAGCGAACAGACAGGGACAACTAATGAAAAACTGTTTTTT. Protein product: CASSEQTGTTNEKLFF. The full variable domain, completed using reference TRBV5-1 and TRBJ1-4, is KAGVTQTPRYLIKTRGQQVTLSCSPISGHRSVSWYQQTPGQGLQFLFEYFSETQRNKGNFPGRFSGRQFSNSRSEMNVSTLELGDSALYLCASSEQTGTTNEKLFFGSGTQLSVL.

V is TRBV7-9 and J is TRBJ1-2, with 8 bases identical to TRBD1. The CDR3 spans 15 residues. Unmatched junction bases numbered 5, after V lost 2 bases and J lost 3 bases. Per germline, CDR1 SEHNR and CDR2 FQNEAQ (reference sequence). DNA of the CDR3: TGTGCCAGCAGCTTAAGCGGACAGGGCTACTATGGCTACACCTTC. This codes for CASSLSGQGYYGYTF.

This clone occurred once. The chain has TRBV25-1 and TRBJ1-5; 8 nucleotides align to TRBD1. V lost 3 bases and J lost 5; bases outside the gene matches: 9. This CDR3 is built from 16 residues. Germline V gene data show CDR1 as MGHDK and CDR2 as SYGVNS. The DNA of the CDR3 is TGTGCCAGCAGTGATTCTCGGCAGGGGGCCCATCAGCCCCAGCATTTT. Translated, it gives CASSDSRQGAHQPQHF.

This clone was found once. The chain links TRBV11-2 to TRBJ2-3; D ambiguous. CDR3 length equals 15 residues. Germline CDR1 SGHAT, CDR2 FQNNGV. V lost 0 bases and J 0 bases, leaving 7 bases between the germline ends. CDR3 DNA: TGTGCCAGCAGCTTAGAACCCGATAGCACAGATACGCAGTATTTT. Translated: CASSLEPDSTDTQYF.

This clone was found a few times. The rearrangement links TRBV18 to TRBJ2-7, with 8 nucleotides matching TRBD2. Germline V gene data show CDR1 as KGHSH and CDR2 as LQKENI. V lost 4 bases and J lost 3; bases outside the gene matches: 11. This CDR3 is 16 amino acids long. CDR3 loop: CASSQGASGYFYEQYF. CDR3 in DNA: TGTGCCAGCTCACAAGGGGCTAGCGGGTATTTCTACGAGCAGTACTTC.

V and J are TRBV19 and TRBJ2-7, with D possibly TRBD1 on 6 matching bases. The CDR3 loop spans 15 amino acids. Germline V lookup: CDR1 LNHDA, CDR2 SQIVND (reference sequence). Trimming removed 5 bases from V and 0 bases from J, with 14 bases in between. This CDR3 reads CASSLLATGSYEQYF. DNA for the CDR3: TGTGCCAGTAGTTTACTTGCGACAGGCTCCTACGAGCAGTACTTC.

The sample holds one count of this clone. Additional DNA sequences in this sample encode the identical CDR3. The chain couples TRBV7-2 to TRBJ1-1; D is undetermined. The CDR3 spans 13 residues. V was trimmed by 5 bases and J by 1 base, leaving 8 bases between them. The germline V gene encodes CDR1 SGHTA and CDR2 FQGNSA. CDR3 region: CASSRQPNTEAFF. The DNA of the CDR3 is TGTGCCAGCAGCCGTCAACCGAACACTGAAGCTTTCTTT.

The chain links TRBV6-6 to TRBJ2-2, with 7 bases that match TRBD1. Per germline, CDR1 MNHNY and CDR2 SVGAGI (reference sequence). The junction had 8 bases not matched to a gene; V was cut back by 7 bases and J by 3 bases. This CDR3 region has 15 residues. The CDR3 protein is CASNLDRLDTGELFF. CDR3 in DNA: TGTGCCAGCAATTTGGACAGGCTGGACACCGGGGAGCTGTTTTTT.

The rearrangement uses TRBV10-3 and TRBJ2-7, with a tentative D call TRBD2 (6 bases). This CDR3 is built from 15 residues. V was trimmed by 5 bases and J by 2 bases, leaving 16 bases between them. The germline gives CDR1 ENHRY, CDR2 SYGVKD. The CDR3 sequence is CAISPGTLLTYEQYF. The CDR3 DNA reads as TGTGCCATCAGTCCGGGGACTCTACTTACCTACGAGCAGTACTTC.

This rearrangement joins TRBV7-9 to TRBJ2-5; the match to TRBD2 covers 7 bases. The J call could be wrong; TRBJ2-7 is a better fit for the DNA end. Germline CDR1 SEHNR, CDR2 FQNEAQ (reference sequence). This CDR3 has 18 amino acids. DNA for the CDR3: TGTGCCAGCAGCTTAGGGCTCGGGGACTCGGGAGGCTTTTACGAGCAGTACTTC. Translation gives CASSLGLGDSGGFYEQYF.

V is TRBV19 and J is TRBJ1-2; 7 bases match TRBD1. Germline CDR1 reads LNHDA; CDR2 reads SQIVND (reference sequence). The CDR3 covers 14 residues. V lost 4 bases to trimming and J lost 9 bases; unmatched junction nucleotides: 11. Here the CDR3 DNA reads TGTGCCAGTAGTACCCAGCCAGGGGGTTTGAGCTACACCTTC. Translation gives CASSTQPGGLSYTF.

The CDR3 DNA is TGTGCCAGCAGCTTAAACTCCGGGGAGCTGTTTTTT. It encodes CASSLNSGELFF. The chain couples TRBV7-2 to TRBJ2-2; D gene unclear. V lost 2 bases and J 6 bases, leaving 4 bases between the germline ends. The CDR3 contains 12 residues. Germline assignment: CDR1 SGHTA and CDR2 FQGNSA. The entire variable domain, with the rest obtained from reference TRBV7-2 and TRBJ2-2, is as follows: GAGVSQSPSNKVTEKGKDVELRCDPISGHTALYWYRQSLGQGLEFLIYFQGNSAPDKSGLPSDRFSAERTGGSVSTLTIQRTQQEDSAVYLCASSLNSGELFFGEGSRLTVL.

V is TRBV9 and J is TRBJ2-2; D uncertain. Germline V gene sequence: CDR1 SGDLS, CDR2 YYNGEE. The CDR3 contains 16 residues. The ends were cut back, 0 bases at V and 5 bases at J, with 14 bases in the middle. CDR3 loop: CASSVVADPRTGELFF. For the CDR3, the DNA is TGTGCCAGCAGCGTAGTGGCGGACCCGAGGACCGGGGAGCTGTTTTTT.